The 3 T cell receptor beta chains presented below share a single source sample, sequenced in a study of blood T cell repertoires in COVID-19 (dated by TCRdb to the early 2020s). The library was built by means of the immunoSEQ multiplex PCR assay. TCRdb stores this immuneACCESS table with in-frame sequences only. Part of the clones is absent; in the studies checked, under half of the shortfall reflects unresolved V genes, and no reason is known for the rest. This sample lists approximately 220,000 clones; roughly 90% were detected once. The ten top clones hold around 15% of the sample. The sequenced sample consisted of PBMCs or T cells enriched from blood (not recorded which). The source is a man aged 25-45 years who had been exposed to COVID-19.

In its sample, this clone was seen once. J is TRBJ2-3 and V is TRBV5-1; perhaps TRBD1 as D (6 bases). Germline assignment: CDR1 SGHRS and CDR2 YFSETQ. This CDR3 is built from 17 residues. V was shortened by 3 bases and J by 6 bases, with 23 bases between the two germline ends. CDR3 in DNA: TGCGCCAGCAGCTCGGGACAACATTATAATCTGGGGGATACGCAGTATTTT. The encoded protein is CASSSGQHYNLGDTQYF.

CDR3 amino acids: CASSITSLEQYF. The CDR3 nucleotides are TGTGCCAGCAGTATAACTAGCCTCGAGCAGTACTTC. The chain employs TRBV5-4 and TRBJ2-7; tentatively, D is TRBD2 (6 bases). Germline values: CDR1 SGHNT, CDR2 YYREEE (reference sequence). The CDR3 covers 12 residues. V shed 5 bases and J shed 6 bases, with 12 bases lying between them.

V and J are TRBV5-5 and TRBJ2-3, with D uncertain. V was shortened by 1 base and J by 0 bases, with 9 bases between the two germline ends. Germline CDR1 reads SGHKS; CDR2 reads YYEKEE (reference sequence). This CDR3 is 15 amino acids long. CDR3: CASSLFRGSTDTQYF. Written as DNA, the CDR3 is TGTGCCAGCAGCTTGTTTCGAGGCAGCACAGATACGCAGTATTTT.